Sequencing of this TCR beta chain was carried out in a study of T-cell reconstitution after alpha-beta-depleted transplantation in children. The germline V gene has CDR1 SGHVS and CDR2 FQNEAQ. The CDR3 totals 16 residues. The V gene lost 0 bases and the J gene lost 0 bases, with 11 bases spanning the gap. In its sample, this clonotype was seen a few times. The TCRbeta library incorporated unique molecular identifiers. In TCRdb, the PCR reads were re-called with MiXCR into one record per CDR3 protein. The repertoire holds 350,000 to 450,000 distinct CDR3 sequences, with about an eighth as singletons. The chain employs TRBV7-8 and TRBJ1-1, with D possibly matching TRBD1 (6 bases). Material: PBMCs, obtained from the stem cell graft. The TCR originated in a human donor who donated a stem cell graft to a child with Fanconi anemia. In DNA form, the CDR3 reads TGTGCCAGCAGCTTAGCGGGATCAGGGGTGAACACTGAAGCTTTCTTT. This translates into CASSLAGSGVNTEAFF.